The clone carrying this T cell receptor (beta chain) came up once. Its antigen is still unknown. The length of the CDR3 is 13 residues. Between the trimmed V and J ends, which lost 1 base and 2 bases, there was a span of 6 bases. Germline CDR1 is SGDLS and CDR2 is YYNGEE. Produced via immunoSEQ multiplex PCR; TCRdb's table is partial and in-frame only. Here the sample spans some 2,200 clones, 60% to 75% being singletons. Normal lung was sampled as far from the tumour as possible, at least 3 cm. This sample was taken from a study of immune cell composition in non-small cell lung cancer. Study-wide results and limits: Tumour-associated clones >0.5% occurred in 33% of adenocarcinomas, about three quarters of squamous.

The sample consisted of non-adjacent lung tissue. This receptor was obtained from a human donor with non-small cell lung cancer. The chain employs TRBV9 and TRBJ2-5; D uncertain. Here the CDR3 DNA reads TGTGCCAGCAGCGTAAACGGGCAAGAGACCCAGTACTTC. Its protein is CASSVNGQETQYF.